A selection of T cell receptor beta chains follows, all from one sample in a study of T cell responses to AZD1222 COVID-19 vaccine. Sequencing was performed with immunoSEQ multiplex PCR; in TCRdb, only in-frame clones are kept and a portion is missing. The sample has 130,000 or so clones; around 90% are singletons. The sample in question was peripheral blood, obtained 28 days after the second AZD1222 dose. These receptors originate from an adult who received the AZD1222 COVID-19 vaccine. Each CDR3 is given with its conserved first and last residue. D genes are given only for firm matches. Some rows mark clone size as missing; the rest say once, few, many or name a class of expanded clone.

j_call,clone_size,d_call,v_call,cdr3_aa,cdr3_nt
TRBJ2-1,.,.,TRBV29-1,CSVERPNLFWEQFF,TGCAGCGTTGAACGCCCAAATCTTTTCTGGGAGCAGTTCTTC
TRBJ2-1,.,.,TRBV11-3,CASSSRRLDESGNEQFF,TGTGCCAGCAGCTCGAGACGACTAGACGAATCGGGGAATGAGCAGTTCTTC
TRBJ1-4,.,TRBD1,TRBV29-1,CSATGPANEKLFF,TGCAGCGCGACAGGGCCCGCGAATGAAAAACTGTTTTTT
TRBJ1-4,.,TRBD1,TRBV27,CASSSTGTGSEKLFF,TGTGCCAGCAGTTCAACAGGGACAGGGTCGGAAAAACTGTTTTTT
TRBJ2-5,.,.,TRBV3-1/TRBV3-2,CASSQVGGAGSTQYF,TGTGCCAGCAGCCAAGTGGGCGGGGCGGGTTCGACCCAGTACTTC
TRBJ1-4,.,.,TRBV4-1,CASSPYGATNEKLFF,TGCGCCAGCAGCCCTTACGGTGCAACTAATGAAAAACTGTTTTTT
TRBJ2-1,.,.,TRBV7-8,CASSHIRAETYNEQFF,TGTGCCAGCAGCCATATTCGAGCGGAGACCTACAATGAGCAGTTCTTC
TRBJ1-2,once,.,TRBV12-1,CASGNRVPITNYGYTF,TGTGCCAGTGGGAATAGGGTACCCATTACCAACTATGGCTACACCTTC
TRBJ2-2,.,TRBD1,TRBV4-3,CASSQDFRGPGELFF,TGCGCCAGCAGCCAAGATTTCAGGGGGCCCGGGGAGCTGTTTTTT
TRBJ1-5,once,TRBD1,TRBV7-2,CASSLYDRDQPQHF,TGTGCCAGCAGCTTGTACGACAGGGATCAGCCCCAGCATTTT
TRBJ2-5,.,.,TRBV5-4,CASSWGRGRETQYF,TGTGCCAGCAGCTGGGGCAGGGGAAGAGAGACCCAGTACTTC
TRBJ1-3,.,.,TRBV7-7,CASSLGGAGNTIYF,TGTGCTAGCAGCTTAGGAGGCGCTGGAAACACCATATATTTT
TRBJ1-3,.,.,TRBV6-5,CASSPRRNTIYF,TGTGCCAGCAGCCCCAGAAGAAACACCATATATTTT
TRBJ1-1,.,.,TRBV28,CASRIGGTEAFF,TGTGCCAGCAGGATAGGGGGGACTGAAGCTTTCTTT
TRBJ1-5,once,.,TRBV5-4,CASSLDGSNQPQHF,TGTGCCAGCAGCCTGGACGGTAGCAATCAGCCCCAGCATTTT
TRBJ1-5,.,TRBD1,TRBV6-5,CASRTGGNQPQHF,TGTGCCAGCAGGACAGGGGGCAATCAGCCCCAGCATTTT
TRBJ1-2,once,TRBD1,TRBV6-5,CASRRTGGAKGYTF,TGTGCCAGCAGGCGGACAGGGGGCGCAAAAGGCTACACCTTC
TRBJ1-2,.,.,TRBV24-1,CATSDAGSGYTF,TGTGCCACCAGTGATGCGGGGAGTGGCTACACCTTC
TRBJ1-1,once,TRBD1,TRBV14,CASSQVQGARTEAFF,TGTGCCAGCAGCCAAGTACAGGGGGCGCGGACTGAAGCTTTCTTT
TRBJ1-5,.,.,TRBV11-3,CASSLENITGGRSNQPQHF,TGTGCCAGCAGCTTAGAGAATATAACCGGGGGCCGGAGCAATCAGCCCCAGCATTTT
TRBJ2-4,.,.,TRBV5-1,CASSLQGIENIQYF,TGCGCCAGCAGCCTACAGGGAATAGAAAACATTCAGTACTTC
TRBJ1-1,.,TRBD1,TRBV7-9,CASSNGQGYTEAFF,TGTGCCAGCAGTAACGGACAGGGGTACACTGAAGCTTTCTTT
TRBJ2-7,.,TRBD1,TRBV19,CASSPGPGQSTYEQYF,TGTGCCAGTAGTCCGGGTCCGGGACAGAGTACCTACGAGCAGTACTTC
TRBJ1-1,once,TRBD1,TRBV10-3,CAIRRDREAFF,TGTGCCATCAGGAGGGACAGAGAAGCTTTCTTT
TRBJ1-3,.,TRBD1,TRBV5-6,CASSFNRDRLPGNTIYF,TGTGCCAGCAGCTTTAACCGGGACAGGCTTCCCGGAAACACCATATATTTT
TRBJ2-7,.,.,TRBV9,CASSGSPEGRYEQYF,TGTGCCAGCAGCGGATCCCCCGAGGGGAGGTACGAGCAGTACTTC
TRBJ2-7,.,TRBD1,TRBV6-6,CASSRDRDLYEQYF,TGTGCCAGCAGTAGGGACAGGGATCTCTACGAGCAGTACTTC
TRBJ1-5,few,.,TRBV5-6,CASSLTGARQPQHF,TGTGCCAGCAGCCTTACGGGGGCTCGGCAGCCCCAGCATTTT